This T cell receptor beta chain was sequenced in a study of cytomegalovirus exposure and HLA in healthy donors. Study overall: Sequencing of about 200 million T cells in an earlier analysis found around 120 million unique TCR beta sequences.

V lost 5 bases, J lost 5 bases, and 12 bases lay in between. CDR1 and CDR2 (germline): SGHTA, FQGTGA. The CDR3 totals 13 residues. Vbeta (60) and Jbeta (13) primers were used in the PCR. Sequencing used immunoSEQ multiplex PCR; TCRdb keeps in-frame clones, though not all of them. Of 110,000 or so clones listed, 65% to 75% were seen once; the top ten hold 3.5% to 5%. Study-wide results and limits: A later analysis found that most CMV-associated TCR beta chains appeared HLA-restricted. Later analysis identified about 18,000 TCR beta sequences associated with HLA alleles, using a false discovery rate threshold of 0.05. Later on, a genetic analysis was performed. It linked a missense variant in DCLRE1C with V- and J-gene trimming of TCR beta.

Remarks on this clone: What it binds is unknown.

The sequenced sample consisted of PBMCs. This sequence originates from a woman aged 40 to 50 in good health and CMV-seropositive. The rearrangement uses TRBV7-3 and TRBJ1-2, with D perhaps TRBD1 (5 bases). In nucleotides, the CDR3 is TGTGCCAGCAGCCCCGGGACTTCGTATGGCTACACCTTC. It codes for CASSPGTSYGYTF. Full variable domain (outside the CDR3, taken from reference TRBV7-3 and TRBJ1-2): GAGVSQTPSNKVTEKGKYVELRCDPISGHTALYWYRQSLGQGPEFLIYFQGTGAADDSGLPNDRFFAVRPEGSVSTLKIQRTERGDSAVYLCASSPGTSYGYTFGSGTRLTVV.